This T cell receptor (beta chain) was sequenced for a study of blood T cells in healthy people across ages (dated by TCRdb to between 2014 and 2017). About the investigation overall: In model experiments, template switching captured about one uniquely barcoded TCR beta cDNA molecule for every two T cells. Age-related changes in TCR beta repertoire diversity were measured in the study by deep sequencing normalized with unique cDNA molecular identifiers. The donors were split into four age groups: young (average around 15 years), middle-aged (more than 35), aged (approximately 59) and long-lived (roughly 88). To avoid experimental bias, donors of different ages were spread randomly across the sequencing lanes. For two donors (one aged 18 to 30 and one aged 80 or older), the study analyzed two additional independent replicas of 1 million unique cDNA reads from the same blood draw. The study at large found these results: Because profiling used bulk unsorted PBMCs, naive and antigen-experienced compartments could not be compared conclusively. Because donor CMV infection status was unknown, age-related changes in expanded clonotypes were potentially confounded. Observed TCR beta diversity per million T cells fell roughly linearly with age, and a significant reduction was already apparent by age about 43. Total diversity estimates from one million sequenced T cells were considered lower bounds and underestimates. Compared with the aged group, the long-lived group had more naive CD4+ T cells, fewer expanded clones and increased TCR diversity, a pattern suggesting age selection. The percentage of naive T cells measured by flow cytometry correlated strongly with observed TCR beta diversity.

The donors were a few dozen Caucasian individuals from Russia, aged roughly 6 to 90 years, who were systemically healthy. Each donor gave about 9.2 milliliters of peripheral blood, drawn into EDTA-treated Vacutainer tubes. PBMCs were isolated by Ficoll-Paque density-gradient centrifugation, with at least 6 million obtained per sample. Trizol reagent was used to extract total RNA from PBMCs, with at least 5 micrograms per sample. For every donor, an aliquot of PBMCs went through flow cytometry to measure the percentages of naive CD45RAhigh/CD27high T cells. V is pruned by 3 bases and J by 7 bases, leaving 6 bases of the junction without a gene match. Sequences DFQATT (CDR1) and SNEGSKA (CDR2) are obtained from the germline V gene (reference sequence). The CDR3 runs 13 residues from the cysteine to the phenylalanine. Only the CDR3 part of the read is kept: 39 bases, read in frame from the first base.

Preparation of the library involved 5' RACE. The data were produced on an Illumina HiSeq 2500. The second PCR ran for roughly 7 to 11 cycles and used a J-beta primer mix along with a sample-barcoded 5' primer. A unique molecular identifier was introduced onto each TCR beta cDNA molecule by a template-switch 5' adaptor carrying 12 random nucleotides. Each sample yielded at least 2.5 million CDR3-containing paired-end reads. First-strand cDNA was synthesized from all RNA with the Mint cDNA synthesis kit, primed by a TRBC-specific oligonucleotide. After uracil-DNA glycosylase treatment, a first 18-cycle PCR used universal primers M1SS and BC2_uni_R on all cDNA. The study's own analysis went as follows. For normalization, 1 million high-quality reads were randomly selected from each sample, with every read carrying a distinct molecular identifier. Reads sharing molecular identifiers were discarded rather than binned into consensus sequences. CDR3 identification, clonotype clustering and error correction used MiTCR with a Q25 quality threshold and the strictest error-elimination algorithm. A nonparametric unseen species model with Euler transformation was used to estimate lower-bound total TCR beta diversity. The public sequencing data were trimmed at Q25 with fastp and processed into clonotypes with MiXCR by TCRdb, which kept only in-frame beta chains. Each CDR3 protein gets just one entry, which takes the most common genes and DNA from the rows behind it. These V and J calls are TCRdb output, not the study's own analysis. Within this sample are about 640,000 distinct CDR3 sequences, with roughly 50% of them counted one time only. Around 37% of the sample belongs to the ten largest clones.

Details on this clonotype: What antigen it recognizes has not been identified. Base qualities are missing; no much larger clone stands one base away.

The specimen sequenced was blood. This TCR was recovered from a man in his sixties in good health. This chain is built from TRBV20-1 and TRBJ2-7, with 10 bases matching TRBD2. The sequence in DNA is TGCAGTGCTAGGGCTAGCGGGGGATTAGAGCAGTACTTC. It specifies CSARASGGLEQYF.